The rows below give T cell receptor beta chains drawn from one sample of a study of regulatory T cells in long-lasting Graves disease. MiXCR, applied by TCRdb to the multiplex PCR reads, yields one record per CDR3 protein. The sample holds some 250,000 distinct CDR3 sequences, 20% to 25% seen once. This material consisted of peripheral blood mononuclear cells (PBMCs), taken at new diagnosis, from a patient treated with antithyroid drugs. The receptors come from a female donor with Graves disease. Each CDR3 is given with its conserved first and last residue. A D gene is named only where the DNA matches it firmly. Not every row has a clone size; where given, it reads once, few, many or a size class.

D gene: NA
clone size: many
J gene: TRBJ2-5
V gene: TRBV27
CDR3 protein: CASSLRISQETQYF
CDR3 DNA: TGTGCCAGCAGTCTACGGATTTCTCAAGAGACCCAGTACTTC

D gene: TRBD1
clone size: many
J gene: TRBJ1-6
V gene: TRBV11-1
CDR3 protein: CASSSQGAGGSPLHF
CDR3 DNA: TGTGCCAGCAGCTCACAGGGGGCCGGAGGATCACCCCTCCACTTT

D gene: TRBD1
clone size: many
J gene: TRBJ1-5
V gene: TRBV4-3
CDR3 protein: CASSLDRADQPQHF
CDR3 DNA: TGCGCCAGCAGCCTGGACAGGGCGGATCAGCCCCAGCATTTT

D gene: NA
clone size: many
J gene: TRBJ2-4
V gene: TRBV19
CDR3 protein: CATEADIQYF
CDR3 DNA: TGTGCCACAGAGGCGGACATTCAGTACTTC

D gene: NA
clone size: NA
J gene: TRBJ2-3
V gene: TRBV15
CDR3 protein: CATSTGGITDTQYF
CDR3 DNA: TGTGCCACCAGCACAGGGGGGATCACAGATACGCAGTATTTT

D gene: NA
clone size: many
J gene: TRBJ2-1
V gene: TRBV7-2
CDR3 protein: CASSLKGQRLSNEQFF
CDR3 DNA: TGTGCCAGCAGCTTAAAAGGTCAGCGGTTGAGCAATGAGCAGTTCTTC

D gene: NA
clone size: many
J gene: TRBJ1-1
V gene: TRBV20-1
CDR3 protein: CSARDPTVNTEAFF
CDR3 DNA: TGCAGTGCTAGAGATCCGACGGTGAACACTGAAGCTTTCTTT

D gene: NA
clone size: many
J gene: TRBJ2-2
V gene: TRBV2
CDR3 protein: CASRRDRNTGELFF
CDR3 DNA: TGTGCCAGCAGGCGGGACAGGAACACCGGGGAGCTGTTTTTT

D gene: NA
clone size: many
J gene: TRBJ2-7
V gene: TRBV6-2/TRBV6-3
CDR3 protein: CASSYPQTEQYF
CDR3 DNA: TGTGCCAGCAGTTACCCGCAGACCGAGCAGTACTTC

D gene: TRBD1
clone size: NA
J gene: TRBJ1-5
V gene: TRBV15
CDR3 protein: CATSRGTGHIQPQHF
CDR3 DNA: TGTGCCACCAGCAGAGGGACAGGGCATATTCAGCCCCAGCATTTT

D gene: NA
clone size: NA
J gene: TRBJ2-5
V gene: TRBV18
CDR3 protein: CASSPRVGTQETQYF
CDR3 DNA: TGTGCCAGCTCACCCAGAGTGGGGACCCAAGAGACCCAGTACTTC

D gene: NA
clone size: NA
J gene: TRBJ1-3
V gene: TRBV30
CDR3 protein: CAWSVKFNSGNTIYF
CDR3 DNA: TGTGCCTGGAGTGTGAAGTTCAACTCTGGAAACACCATATATTTT

D gene: NA
clone size: many
J gene: TRBJ1-2
V gene: TRBV18
CDR3 protein: CASSSRAYGYTF
CDR3 DNA: TGTGCCAGCTCATCAAGGGCCTATGGCTACACCTTC

D gene: TRBD1
clone size: few
J gene: TRBJ1-5
V gene: TRBV4-1
CDR3 protein: CASSHAPDRVDQPQHF
CDR3 DNA: TGCGCCAGCAGCCATGCTCCCGACAGGGTGGATCAGCCCCAGCATTTT

D gene: NA
clone size: NA
J gene: TRBJ1-2
V gene: TRBV6-1
CDR3 protein: CASRRPSANYGYTF
CDR3 DNA: TGTGCCAGCAGACGACCTTCAGCAAACTATGGCTACACCTTC

D gene: TRBD2
clone size: NA
J gene: TRBJ2-5
V gene: TRBV20-1
CDR3 protein: CSARGLAALQETQYF
CDR3 DNA: TGCAGTGCTAGAGGCCTAGCGGCCCTCCAAGAGACCCAGTACTTC

D gene: NA
clone size: many
J gene: TRBJ2-3
V gene: TRBV5-8
CDR3 protein: CASSFKTGTNTDTQYF
CDR3 DNA: TGTGCCAGCAGCTTCAAGACAGGTACCAACACAGATACGCAGTATTTT

D gene: NA
clone size: NA
J gene: TRBJ1-2
V gene: TRBV7-9
CDR3 protein: CASSLSGAYGYTF
CDR3 DNA: TGTGCCAGCAGCTTGTCGGGGGCCTATGGCTACACCTTC

D gene: NA
clone size: NA
J gene: TRBJ2-1
V gene: TRBV9
CDR3 protein: CASSIRDGYYNEQFF
CDR3 DNA: TGTGCCAGCAGCATCCGGGACGGCTACTACAATGAGCAGTTCTTC

D gene: NA
clone size: many
J gene: TRBJ1-1
V gene: TRBV28
CDR3 protein: CASRSRNSLIVVLNTEAFF
CDR3 DNA: TGTGCCAGCAGGTCCAGGAACAGTCTCATCGTCGTATTGAACACTGAAGCTTTCTTT

D gene: TRBD2
clone size: NA
J gene: TRBJ2-1
V gene: TRBV24-1
CDR3 protein: CATSDYGTSGRANEQFF
CDR3 DNA: TGTGCCACCAGTGATTATGGGACTAGCGGGAGGGCCAATGAGCAGTTCTTC

D gene: TRBD2
clone size: NA
J gene: TRBJ2-5
V gene: TRBV9
CDR3 protein: CASSVESSGVRETQYF
CDR3 DNA: TGTGCCAGCAGCGTAGAAAGTAGCGGGGTGCGAGAGACCCAGTACTTC

D gene: TRBD2
clone size: NA
J gene: TRBJ2-5
V gene: TRBV6-1
CDR3 protein: CATTRPSGGGETQYF
CDR3 DNA: TGTGCCACCACCCGCCCTAGCGGGGGCGGGGAGACCCAGTACTTC

D gene: TRBD1
clone size: many
J gene: TRBJ2-1
V gene: TRBV6-1
CDR3 protein: CASRTGTGAYNEQFF
CDR3 DNA: TGTGCCAGCAGAACCGGGACAGGGGCCTACAATGAGCAGTTCTTC

D gene: NA
clone size: NA
J gene: TRBJ1-1
V gene: TRBV5-1
CDR3 protein: CASSLPRNTEAFF
CDR3 DNA: TGCGCCAGCAGCTTGCCCAGGAACACTGAAGCTTTCTTT

D gene: TRBD1
clone size: NA
J gene: TRBJ2-7
V gene: TRBV7-2
CDR3 protein: CASSLSGTADHEQYF
CDR3 DNA: TGTGCCAGCAGCTTGTCCGGGACAGCAGACCACGAGCAGTACTTC

D gene: NA
clone size: many
J gene: TRBJ2-7
V gene: TRBV9
CDR3 protein: CASSVRPNYEQYF
CDR3 DNA: TGTGCCAGCAGCGTGCGCCCGAACTACGAGCAGTACTTC

D gene: NA
clone size: many
J gene: TRBJ1-1
V gene: TRBV6-1
CDR3 protein: CASEVMANTEAFF
CDR3 DNA: TGTGCCAGCGAGGTGATGGCGAACACTGAAGCTTTCTTT

D gene: NA
clone size: NA
J gene: TRBJ1-2
V gene: TRBV4-3
CDR3 protein: CASSQDSPGGYGYTF
CDR3 DNA: TGCGCCAGCAGCCAAGACTCCCCCGGCGGCTATGGCTACACCTTC

D gene: TRBD1
clone size: NA
J gene: TRBJ1-5
V gene: TRBV10-3
CDR3 protein: CAISERQGHNQPQHF
CDR3 DNA: TGTGCCATCAGTGAGCGACAGGGACATAATCAGCCCCAGCATTTT

D gene: NA
clone size: NA
J gene: TRBJ1-1
V gene: TRBV18
CDR3 protein: CASSPIVIRLNTGAFF
CDR3 DNA: TGTGCCAGCTCACCCATTGTGATCCGGTTAAACACTGGAGCTTTCTTT

D gene: NA
clone size: many
J gene: TRBJ2-1
V gene: TRBV3-1
CDR3 protein: CASTRGIYNEQFF
CDR3 DNA: TGTGCCAGCACCAGAGGGATCTACAATGAGCAGTTCTTC

D gene: NA
clone size: few
J gene: TRBJ2-1
V gene: TRBV11-2
CDR3 protein: CASSSIDRYPRWQFF
CDR3 DNA: TGTGCCAGCAGCTCGATAGATAGGTACCCAAGGTGGCAGTTCTTC

D gene: NA
clone size: many
J gene: TRBJ1-6
V gene: TRBV7-9
CDR3 protein: CASSSTRPLNSPLHF
CDR3 DNA: TGTGCCAGCAGCTCCACACGACCACTAAATTCACCCCTCCACTTT

D gene: TRBD2
clone size: NA
J gene: TRBJ2-5
V gene: TRBV20-1
CDR3 protein: CSAGSSGGSGTQYF
CDR3 DNA: TGCAGTGCTGGGTCTAGCGGGGGGTCCGGGACCCAGTACTTC

D gene: NA
clone size: many
J gene: TRBJ2-7
V gene: TRBV29-1
CDR3 protein: CSVGGGLLYEQYF
CDR3 DNA: TGCAGCGTTGGTGGGGGGCTCCTTTACGAGCAGTACTTC

D gene: NA
clone size: many
J gene: TRBJ2-3
V gene: TRBV7-3
CDR3 protein: CASSLPTETDTQYF
CDR3 DNA: TGTGCCAGCAGCCTACCGACCGAGACAGATACGCAGTATTTT

D gene: NA
clone size: few
J gene: TRBJ1-2
V gene: TRBV7-3
CDR3 protein: CASSQGGADGYTF
CDR3 DNA: TGTGCCAGCAGCCAAGGAGGGGCAGATGGCTACACCTTC

D gene: TRBD1
clone size: many
J gene: TRBJ1-4
V gene: TRBV5-4
CDR3 protein: CASSTGQGFEKLFF
CDR3 DNA: TGTGCCAGCAGCACGGGACAGGGGTTCGAAAAACTGTTTTTT

D gene: TRBD2
clone size: many
J gene: TRBJ2-7
V gene: TRBV6-9
CDR3 protein: CASSWSGISYEQYF
CDR3 DNA: TGTGCCAGCAGTTGGAGCGGGATATCCTACGAGCAGTACTTC

D gene: NA
clone size: few
J gene: TRBJ1-2
V gene: TRBV19
CDR3 protein: CASSAPQGSYGYTF
CDR3 DNA: TGTGCCAGTAGTGCACCCCAAGGGAGCTATGGCTACACCTTC

D gene: NA
clone size: many
J gene: TRBJ2-1
V gene: TRBV7-9
CDR3 protein: CASSLRSDEQFF
CDR3 DNA: TGTGCCAGCAGCTTACGGAGCGATGAGCAGTTCTTC

D gene: NA
clone size: many
J gene: TRBJ1-6
V gene: TRBV12-3/TRBV12-4
CDR3 protein: CASSISVALYNSPLHF
CDR3 DNA: TGTGCCAGCAGTATCAGCGTAGCCCTCTATAATTCACCCCTCCACTTT

D gene: TRBD1
clone size: once
J gene: TRBJ2-5
V gene: TRBV27
CDR3 protein: CASSMRDRGGLETQYF
CDR3 DNA: TGTGCCAGCAGTATGAGGGACAGGGGGGGACTAGAGACCCAGTACTTC

D gene: TRBD1
clone size: many
J gene: TRBJ2-2
V gene: TRBV6-9
CDR3 protein: CASSYTSNGDRARDTGELFF
CDR3 DNA: TGTGCCAGCAGTTATACGTCCAACGGGGACAGGGCGAGGGACACCGGGGAGCTGTTTTTT

D gene: NA
clone size: many
J gene: TRBJ2-6
V gene: TRBV27
CDR3 protein: CASSDTQGGPGANVLTF
CDR3 DNA: TGTGCCAGCAGCGACACGCAGGGAGGCCCTGGGGCCAACGTCCTGACTTTC

D gene: NA
clone size: few
J gene: TRBJ2-2
V gene: TRBV24-1
CDR3 protein: CATSEPGTPAGELFF
CDR3 DNA: TGTGCCACCAGTGAACCCGGGACCCCCGCCGGGGAGCTGTTTTTT

D gene: TRBD1
clone size: NA
J gene: TRBJ1-5
V gene: TRBV6-2/TRBV6-3
CDR3 protein: CASSPLTGNTYKDQPQHF
CDR3 DNA: TGTGCCAGCAGTCCCCTGACAGGGAATACGTATAAGGATCAGCCCCAGCATTTT

D gene: NA
clone size: many
J gene: TRBJ1-3
V gene: TRBV9
CDR3 protein: CASSFGDGNTIYF
CDR3 DNA: TGTGCCAGCAGCTTTGGGGATGGAAACACCATATATTTT

D gene: TRBD2
clone size: few
J gene: TRBJ2-7
V gene: TRBV20-1
CDR3 protein: CGARGTSVFEQYF
CDR3 DNA: TGCGGTGCTAGAGGGACTAGCGTCTTCGAGCAGTACTTC